The 15 T cell receptor beta chains below were found in one sample sequenced in a study of blood T cell repertoires in COVID-19. The repertoire was sequenced with immunoSEQ multiplex PCR; TCRdb's copy has only in-frame clones and lacks some. The sample has roughly 110,000 clones, around 89% seen once. The sample comprised peripheral blood. The receptors here all came from a human donor with acute or convalescent COVID-19. The donor label of this sample is uncertain.

The genes are TRBV6-6 and TRBJ1-5, with TRBD1 matching 8 bases. Germline assignment: CDR1 MNHNY and CDR2 SVGAGI (reference sequence). The CDR3 is made up of 14 amino acids. V was clipped by 6 bases and J by 5 bases; unmatched bases: 6. CDR3 in DNA: TGTGCCAGCAGGTCGGGACAGGCATATCAGCCCCAGCATTTT. This translates into CASRSGQAYQPQHF.

V is TRBV19 and J is TRBJ1-2; D unclear. V was trimmed by 3 bases and J by 4 bases, leaving 15 bases between them. The CDR3 loop spans 15 amino acids. Germline V gene lookup returns CDR1 LNHDA and CDR2 SQIVND (reference sequence). CDR3 sequence: CASSIRVEVVYGYTF. CDR3 DNA: TGTGCCAGTAGTATCCGAGTTGAAGTGGTCTATGGCTACACCTTC.

The chain combines TRBV19 with TRBJ1-5, with 9 bases that match TRBD1. Per the germline V gene, CDR1 is LNHDA and CDR2 is SQIVND (reference sequence). The CDR3 runs to 18 residues. V was clipped by 4 bases and J by 1 base; unmatched bases: 11. The CDR3 region is CASSTTRGQGTSNQPQHF. The CDR3 DNA reads as TGTGCCAGTAGTACAACCAGGGGACAGGGCACAAGCAATCAGCCCCAGCATTTT.

The chain links TRBV10-3 to TRBJ2-7, with a possible D match to TRBD2 (5 bases). Germline V gives CDR1 ENHRY, CDR2 SYGVKD. CDR3 length equals 12 residues. Trimming cost V 0 bases and J 7 bases, with 7 bases left between them. CDR3 sequence: CAISESGREQYF. Written as DNA, the CDR3 is TGTGCCATCAGTGAGTCGGGGAGAGAGCAGTACTTC.

The chain combines TRBV2 with TRBJ1-1, with TRBD1 matching 7 bases. Trimming took 6 bases from V and 0 from J; bases not matched to a gene: 4. Germline CDR1 is SNHLY and CDR2 is FYNNEI. There are 14 residues in the CDR3. CDR3 coding DNA: TGTGCCAGCAGGTTGGGACAGTTGAACACTGAAGCTTTCTTT. This translates into CASRLGQLNTEAFF.

The chain is built from TRBV2 and TRBJ2-7, with 11 bases matching TRBD2. Germline V gene lookup returns CDR1 SNHLY and CDR2 FYNNEI. The V gene end was trimmed by 6 bases and the J gene end by 5 bases; junction bases not matched to a gene: 6. The CDR3 is 14 residues long. Here the CDR3 DNA reads TGTGCCAGCAGAGACACTAGCGGGGGCGACGAGCAGTACTTC. Protein product: CASRDTSGGDEQYF.

The CDR3 sequence is CASSQGSTGLGTDTQYF. As DNA, the CDR3 is TGCGCCAGCAGCCAAGGATCGACAGGGCTTGGCACAGATACGCAGTATTTT. This chain uses TRBV4-1 with TRBJ2-3; 7 bases are shared with TRBD1. The V gene's germline CDR1 is MGHRA and CDR2 YSYEKL. CDR3 length: 17 residues. With V trimmed by 1 base and J by 1 base, 8 bases remained unmatched.

V is TRBV28 and J is TRBJ2-2, with 8 bases lining up with TRBD1. Germline V gene data show CDR1 as MDHEN and CDR2 as SYDVKM. The trim removed 6 bases at V and 0 bases at J, leaving 6 bases unmatched. This CDR3 region has 16 residues. The CDR3 here is CASRYSGGTNTGELFF. In DNA form, the CDR3 reads TGTGCCAGCAGGTATTCAGGGGGCACGAACACCGGGGAGCTGTTTTTT.

This chain joins TRBV4-3 and TRBJ1-1; D is possibly TRBD1 (6 bases). Trimming took off 5 bases at V and 7 bases at J, with 14 bases between the two ends. This CDR3 contains 13 residues. In germline, CDR1 is LGHNA, CDR2 YSLEER. DNA for the CDR3: TGCGCCAGCAGCTCCCGGGACAAGAATGAAGCTTTCTTT. This encodes CASSSRDKNEAFF.

The rearrangement uses TRBV28 and TRBJ2-7; a weak D match, TRBD1 (5 bases). Germline V gene lookup returns CDR1 MDHEN and CDR2 SYDVKM. V was shortened by 10 bases and J by 4 bases, with 8 bases between the two germline ends. This CDR3 has 10 residues. DNA of the CDR3: TGTGCCACCAGGGCTTACGAGCAGTACTTC. Amino acid sequence: CATRAYEQYF.

V usage is TRBV5-4 and J usage is TRBJ1-1; possible D gene TRBD1, 5 bases. The CDR3 has 15 amino acids. Trimming stripped 3 bases from V and 3 bases from J, with 15 bases between. The V gene's germline CDR1 is SGHNT and CDR2 YYREEE (reference sequence). CDR3 amino acids: CASSSDLWGDTEAFF. For the CDR3, the DNA is TGTGCCAGCAGCTCCGACTTGTGGGGCGACACTGAAGCTTTCTTT.

This clone showed up just once. J is TRBJ1-2 and V is TRBV5-5; maybe TRBD1 (5 bases). Deletions cut 1 base from V and 4 bases from J, with 14 bases between. Germline CDR1 SGHKS, CDR2 YYEKEE (reference sequence). The CDR3 has 15 residues. The CDR3 spells CASSLMFQGSYGYTF. CDR3 DNA sequence: TGTGCCAGCAGCTTGATGTTTCAGGGCAGCTATGGCTACACCTTC.

The V gene is TRBV5-1, the J gene TRBJ2-7, with 11 bases aligning to TRBD1. The ends lost 4 bases at V and 6 bases at J; junction bases unmatched: 6. This CDR3 spans 14 amino acids. The V gene's germline CDR1 is SGHRS and CDR2 YFSETQ. CDR3 coding DNA: TGCGCCAGCAGCCAACCGGGACAGGGGGTCGAGCAGTACTTC. Its protein is CASSQPGQGVEQYF.

J is TRBJ1-5 and V is TRBV19; D might be TRBD1 (6 bases). Between the trimmed V and J ends, which lost 3 bases and 1 base, there was a span of 13 bases. CDR3 length: 16 residues. The germline V gene has CDR1 LNHDA and CDR2 SQIVND (reference sequence). The CDR3 is CASSIRKGTSNQPQHF. CDR3 nucleotide sequence: TGTGCCAGTAGTATTCGTAAAGGGACAAGCAATCAGCCCCAGCATTTT.

V is TRBV19 and J is TRBJ1-2; the match to TRBD1 covers 11 bases. The junction had 6 bases not matched to a gene; V was cut back by 3 bases and J by 3 bases. The germline gives CDR1 LNHDA, CDR2 SQIVND (reference sequence). The CDR3 contains 16 residues. The CDR3: CASSILGTGGHYGYTF. In DNA, the CDR3 is TGTGCCAGTAGTATCCTCGGGACAGGGGGACACTATGGCTACACCTTC.